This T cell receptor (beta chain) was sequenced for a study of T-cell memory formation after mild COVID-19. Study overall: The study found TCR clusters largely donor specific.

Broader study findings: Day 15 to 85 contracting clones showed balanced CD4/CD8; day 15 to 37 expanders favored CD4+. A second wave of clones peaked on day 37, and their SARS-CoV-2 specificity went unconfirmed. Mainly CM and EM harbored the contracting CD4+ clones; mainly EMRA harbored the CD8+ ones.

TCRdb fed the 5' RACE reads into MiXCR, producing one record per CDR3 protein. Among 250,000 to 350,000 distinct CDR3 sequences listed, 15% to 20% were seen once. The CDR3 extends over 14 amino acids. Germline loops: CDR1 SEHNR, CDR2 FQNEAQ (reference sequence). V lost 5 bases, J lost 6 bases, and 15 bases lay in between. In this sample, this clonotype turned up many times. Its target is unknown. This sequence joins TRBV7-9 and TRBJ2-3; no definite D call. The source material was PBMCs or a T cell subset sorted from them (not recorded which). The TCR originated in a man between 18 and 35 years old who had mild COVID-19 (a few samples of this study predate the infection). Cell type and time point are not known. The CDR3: CASSDPVVSDTQYF. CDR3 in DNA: TGTGCCAGCAGCGATCCAGTCGTTAGCGATACGCAGTATTTT.